This T cell receptor (beta chain) is drawn from a study of T cell repertoires in cytomegalovirus infection. For the study at large: Recently identified HLA-C-restricted CMV epitopes were used, and well-studied HLA-B-restricted CMV epitopes were used as well. Carrying CMV and the relevant HLA type showed in public TCR beta signatures.

Trimming removed 4 bases from V and 5 bases from J; junction bases left unmatched: 18. The CDR3 consists of 17 residues. Germline V lookup: CDR1 DFQATT, CDR2 SNEGSKA (reference sequence). TCRdb itself ran the reads through MiXCR, one entry per CDR3 protein. The sample shows approximately 910,000 distinct CDR3 sequences, less than 35% of them seen only once. Points on this clonotype: Its antigen is not known.

Whole-study results and caveats: Dominant in the ex vivo response were TCR beta clonotypes restricted by HLA-C and specific for CMV.

This clonotype originated in a human donor in good health (CMV status not recorded). Some clones in this sample may be carry-over from other donors' samples. The chain employs TRBV20-1 and TRBJ1-2; 8 nucleotides agree with TRBD1. The specimen was cultured CD8+ T cells from PBMCs, collected from culture after CMV antigen stimulation. The chain's CDR3 is CSANSLGQESVDYGYTF. The CDR3 nucleotides read TGCAGTGCTAACTCATTGGGACAGGAATCGGTTGATTATGGCTACACCTTC.